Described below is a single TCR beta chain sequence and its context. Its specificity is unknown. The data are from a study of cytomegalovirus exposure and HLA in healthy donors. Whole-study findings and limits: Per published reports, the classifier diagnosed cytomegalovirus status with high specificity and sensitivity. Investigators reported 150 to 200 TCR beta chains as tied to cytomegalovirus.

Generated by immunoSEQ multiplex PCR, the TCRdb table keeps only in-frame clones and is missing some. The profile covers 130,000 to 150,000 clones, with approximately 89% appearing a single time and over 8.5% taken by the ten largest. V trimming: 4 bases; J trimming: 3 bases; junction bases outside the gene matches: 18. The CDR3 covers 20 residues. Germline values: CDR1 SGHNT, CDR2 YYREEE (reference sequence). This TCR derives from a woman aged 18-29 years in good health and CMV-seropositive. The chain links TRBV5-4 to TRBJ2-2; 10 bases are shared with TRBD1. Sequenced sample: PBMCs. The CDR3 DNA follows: TGTGCCAGCAGCCGGACGCGCGGACAGGGGGTTTCTAGGGACACCGGGGAGCTGTTTTTT. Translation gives CASSRTRGQGVSRDTGELFF.